These 4 T cell receptor beta chains share one sample of origin, sequenced in a study of T cell repertoires in cytomegalovirus infection. Each CDR3 protein is one row after TCRdb ran MiXCR on the reads. Seen here are 110,000 or so distinct CDR3 sequences, around 28% observed once, and the top ten hold roughly 81%. These receptors have no identified antigens. The material was CD8+ T cells from cultured PBMCs, obtained from culture after CMV antigen stimulation. The receptors stem from a human donor in good health (CMV status not recorded). Some clones in this sample may be carry-over from other donors' samples.

The rearrangement uses TRBV6-2 or TRBV6-3 and TRBJ2-7, with D possibly being TRBD2 (5 bases). The V and J ends lost 5 bases and 3 bases respectively, with 17 bases between them. CDR1 is MNHEY and CDR2 is SVGEGT in the germline V gene. This CDR3 spans 15 amino acids. The CDR3 coding sequence is TGTGCCAGCAGTGGCACATTTGACGGGAACTACGAGCAGTACTTC. This sequence encodes CASSGTFDGNYEQYF.

This clonotype was seen many times. The CDR3 DNA follows: TGCAGTGCTAGAGATTGGGCAGGGGATCAGCCCCAGCATTTT. Protein sequence: CSARDWAGDQPQHF. The V gene is TRBV20-1, the J gene TRBJ1-5; a weak D match, TRBD1 (6 bases). Per germline, CDR1 DFQATT and CDR2 SNEGSKA (reference sequence). The V end lost 0 bases, the J end lost 5 bases, and 11 bases lay between the germline ends. CDR3 length: 14 residues.

This clonotype was counted a few times. The V and J genes are TRBV7-8 and TRBJ2-4; D may correspond to TRBD1 or TRBD2 (5 bases each). With 7 bases removed from V and 1 base from J, the gap between germline ends came to 11 bases. The CDR3 contains 14 residues. Germline V gene sequence: CDR1 SGHVS, CDR2 FQNEAQ. CDR3 sequence reads: CASKIGEAKNIQYF. The DNA of the CDR3 is TGTGCCAGCAAAATAGGGGAGGCCAAAAACATTCAGTACTTC.

Only a few counts were recorded for this clonotype. The chain uses TRBV2 and TRBJ2-5, with 7 bases matching TRBD2. V lost 8 bases and J lost 1; bases outside the gene matches: 10. Germline V gene data show CDR1 as SNHLY and CDR2 as FYNNEI. The CDR3 totals 15 residues. The CDR3 loop is CASWRTSARQETQYF. For the CDR3, the DNA is TGTGCCAGCTGGCGTACTAGCGCTCGCCAAGAGACCCAGTACTTC.